This T cell receptor (beta chain) was observed in a study of OX40 agonist ivuxolimab in advanced cancers. Overall study: It was ivuxolimab, an agonistic anti-OX40 (CD134) antibody, that patients were treated with. Eligibility admitted prior anti-PD-1, anti-PD-L1 or anti-CTLA-4 therapy; about 39% had some.

Baseline was the first blood sampling point, followed by cycle 4 day 1 and cycle 7 day 1. Profiled with immunoSEQ multiplex PCR; TCRdb holds only in-frame clones, not every one. This table holds about 6,500 clones, around 70% found once. The TCR sequence derives from an adult with an advanced solid tumor such as melanoma, head and neck, liver or kidney cancer. The material was CD4+ or CD8+ T cells sorted from blood, obtained in a trial of the OX40 agonist ivuxolimab.

This CDR3 reads CASSLGGGSWGEQYF. The CDR3 bases are TGTGCCAGCAGTTTGGGGGGCGGCAGCTGGGGAGAGCAGTACTTC. V is TRBV27 and J is TRBJ2-7; D is tentatively TRBD1 or TRBD2 (6 bases each). The CDR3 spans 15 residues. V was pared by 3 bases and J by 7 bases, with 19 bases between. Germline-derived CDR1 and CDR2 are MNHEY and SMNVEV (reference sequence).